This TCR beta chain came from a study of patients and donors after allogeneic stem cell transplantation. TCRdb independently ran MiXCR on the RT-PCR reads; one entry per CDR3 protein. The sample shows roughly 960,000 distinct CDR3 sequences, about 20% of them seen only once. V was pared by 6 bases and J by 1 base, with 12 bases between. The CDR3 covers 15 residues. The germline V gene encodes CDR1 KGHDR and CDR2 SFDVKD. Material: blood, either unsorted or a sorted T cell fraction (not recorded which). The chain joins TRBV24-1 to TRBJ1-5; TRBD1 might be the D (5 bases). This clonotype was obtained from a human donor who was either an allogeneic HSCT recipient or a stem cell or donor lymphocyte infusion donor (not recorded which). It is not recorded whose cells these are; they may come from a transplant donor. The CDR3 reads CATSRGEGSNQPQHF. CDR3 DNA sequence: TGTGCCACCAGTCGGGGGGAAGGGAGCAATCAGCCCCAGCATTTT.